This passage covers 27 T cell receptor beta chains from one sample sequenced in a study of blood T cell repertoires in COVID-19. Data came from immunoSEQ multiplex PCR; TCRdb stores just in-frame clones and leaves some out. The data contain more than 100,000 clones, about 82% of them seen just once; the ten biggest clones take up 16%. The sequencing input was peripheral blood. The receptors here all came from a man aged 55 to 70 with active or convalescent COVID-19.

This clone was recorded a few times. DNA of the CDR3: TGTGCCAGCAGCCGTTGGACTAGCGGGAGCATTAACAATGAGCAGTTCTTC. Encoded protein: CASSRWTSGSINNEQFF. The V gene is TRBV14, the J gene TRBJ2-1; 13 bases map to TRBD2. The germline CDR1 and CDR2 sequences are SGHDN and FVKESK. The CDR3 extends over 17 amino acids. The V segment lost 4 bases and the J segment 5 bases; nucleotides outside the gene matches: 8.

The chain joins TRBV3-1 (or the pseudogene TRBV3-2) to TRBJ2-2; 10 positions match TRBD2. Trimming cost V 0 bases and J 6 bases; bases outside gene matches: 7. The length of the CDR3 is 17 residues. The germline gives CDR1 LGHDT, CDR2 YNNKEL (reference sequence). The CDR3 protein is CASSQDLAGEGAGELFF. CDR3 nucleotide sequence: TGTGCCAGCAGCCAAGATCTAGCGGGAGAGGGGGCCGGGGAGCTGTTTTTT.

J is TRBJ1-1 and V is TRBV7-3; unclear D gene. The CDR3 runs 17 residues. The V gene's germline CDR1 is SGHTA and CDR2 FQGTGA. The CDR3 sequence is CASRSKTSGILNTEAFF. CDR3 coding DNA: TGTGCGAGCCGGTCGAAGACTAGCGGGATACTCAACACTGAAGCTTTCTTT. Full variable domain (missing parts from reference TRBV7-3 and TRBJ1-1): GAGVSQTPSNKVTEKGKYVELRCDPISGHTALYWYRQSLGQGPEFLIYFQGTGAADDSGLPNDRFFAVRPEGSVSTLKIQRTERGDSAVYLCASRSKTSGILNTEAFFGQGTRLTVV.

The CDR3 reads CASSHPFGRSYIQYF. The CDR3 nucleotides are TGCGCCAGCAGCCACCCTTTCGGGAGAAGTTACATTCAGTACTTC. The chain carries TRBV4-1 and TRBJ2-4; D might be TRBD2 (6 bases). Germline V gene sequence: CDR1 MGHRA, CDR2 YSYEKL. Trimming took 3 bases from V and 8 from J, leaving 17 bases between them. The CDR3 loop spans 15 amino acids.

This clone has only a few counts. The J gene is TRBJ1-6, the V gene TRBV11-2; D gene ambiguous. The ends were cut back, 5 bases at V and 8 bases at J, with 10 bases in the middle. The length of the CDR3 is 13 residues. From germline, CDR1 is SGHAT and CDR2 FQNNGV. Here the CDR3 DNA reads TGTGCCAGCAGCCCCTTCTCCGATTCACCCCTCCACTTT. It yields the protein CASSPFSDSPLHF.

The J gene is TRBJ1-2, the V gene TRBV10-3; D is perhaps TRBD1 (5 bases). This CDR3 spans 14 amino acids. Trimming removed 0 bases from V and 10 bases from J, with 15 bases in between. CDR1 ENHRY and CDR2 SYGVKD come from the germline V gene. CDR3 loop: CAISESRQGRIYTF. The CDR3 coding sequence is TGTGCCATCAGTGAGTCGAGGCAGGGCCGGATCTACACCTTC.

The CDR3 DNA reads as TGTGCCAGCAGTTACTCTGACAGGTCGGAGACCCAGTACTTC. This translates into CASSYSDRSETQYF. The chain couples TRBV6-2 or TRBV6-3 to TRBJ2-5; weak D call: TRBD1 (6 bases). In germline, CDR1 is MNHEY, CDR2 SVGEGT. CDR3 size: 14 residues. The V and J ends lost 0 bases and 5 bases respectively, with 10 bases between them.

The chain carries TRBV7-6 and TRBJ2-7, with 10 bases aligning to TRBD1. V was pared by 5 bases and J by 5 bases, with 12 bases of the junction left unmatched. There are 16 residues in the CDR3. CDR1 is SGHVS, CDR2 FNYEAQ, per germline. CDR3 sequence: CASSPRTGGTLDEQYF. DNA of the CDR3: TGTGCCAGCAGCCCTAGGACAGGGGGGACGTTAGACGAGCAGTACTTC.

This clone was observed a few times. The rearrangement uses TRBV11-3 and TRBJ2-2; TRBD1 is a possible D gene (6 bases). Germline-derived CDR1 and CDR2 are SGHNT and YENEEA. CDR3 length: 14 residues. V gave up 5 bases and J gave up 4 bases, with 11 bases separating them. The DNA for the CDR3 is TGTGCCAGCAGCAAAGGACAGACCACCGGGGAGCTGTTTTTT. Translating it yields CASSKGQTTGELFF.

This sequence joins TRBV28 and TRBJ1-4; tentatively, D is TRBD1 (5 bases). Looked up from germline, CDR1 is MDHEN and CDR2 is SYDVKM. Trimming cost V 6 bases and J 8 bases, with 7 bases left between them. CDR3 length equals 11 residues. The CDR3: CASRGQEKLFF. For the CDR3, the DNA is TGTGCCAGCAGGGGGCAGGAAAAACTGTTTTTT. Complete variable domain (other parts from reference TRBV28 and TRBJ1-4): DVKVTQSSRYLVKRTGEKVFLECVQDMDHENMFWYRQDPGLGLRLIYFSYDVKMKEKGDIPEGYSVSREKKERFSLILESASTNQTSMYLCASRGQEKLFFGSGTQLSVL.

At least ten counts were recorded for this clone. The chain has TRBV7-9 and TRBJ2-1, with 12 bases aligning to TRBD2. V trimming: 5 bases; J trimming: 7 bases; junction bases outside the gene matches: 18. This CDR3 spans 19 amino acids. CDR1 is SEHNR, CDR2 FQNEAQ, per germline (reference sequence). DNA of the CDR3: TGTGCCAGCAGCCTCGGTCAGGCTAGCGGGAGGGCCCATCGGAATGAGCAGTTCTTC. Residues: CASSLGQASGRAHRNEQFF.

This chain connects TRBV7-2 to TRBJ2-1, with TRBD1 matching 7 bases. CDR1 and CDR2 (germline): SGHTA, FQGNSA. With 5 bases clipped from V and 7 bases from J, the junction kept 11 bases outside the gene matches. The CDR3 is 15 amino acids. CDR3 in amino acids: CASSPQGQPRNEQFF. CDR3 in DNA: TGTGCCAGCAGCCCACAGGGACAGCCCCGTAATGAGCAGTTCTTC.

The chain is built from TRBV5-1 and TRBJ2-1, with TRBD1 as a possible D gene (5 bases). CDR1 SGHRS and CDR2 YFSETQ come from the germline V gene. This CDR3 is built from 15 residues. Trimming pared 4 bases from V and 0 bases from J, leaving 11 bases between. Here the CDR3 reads CASSTRQSSYNEQFF. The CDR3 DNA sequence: TGCGCCAGCAGCACAAGACAGAGCTCCTACAATGAGCAGTTCTTC.

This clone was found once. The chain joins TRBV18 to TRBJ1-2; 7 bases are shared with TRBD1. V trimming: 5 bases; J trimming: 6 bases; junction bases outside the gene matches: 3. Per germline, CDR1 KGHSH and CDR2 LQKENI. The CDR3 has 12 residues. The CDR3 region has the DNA TGTGCCAGCTCAGTCGACAGGGATGGCTACACCTTC. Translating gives CASSVDRDGYTF. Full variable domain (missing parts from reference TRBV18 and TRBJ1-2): NAGVMQNPRHLVRRRGQEARLRCSPMKGHSHVYWYRQLPEEGLKFMVYLQKENIIDESGMPKERFSAEFPKEGPSILRIQQVVRGDSAAYFCASSVDRDGYTFGSGTRLTVV.

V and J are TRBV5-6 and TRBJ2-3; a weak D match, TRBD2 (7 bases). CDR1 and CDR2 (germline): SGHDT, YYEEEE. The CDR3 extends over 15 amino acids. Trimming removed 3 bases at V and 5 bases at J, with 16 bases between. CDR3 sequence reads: CASSSWGGAVDTQYF. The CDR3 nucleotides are TGTGCCAGCAGCTCCTGGGGGGGGGCGGTAGATACGCAGTATTTT.

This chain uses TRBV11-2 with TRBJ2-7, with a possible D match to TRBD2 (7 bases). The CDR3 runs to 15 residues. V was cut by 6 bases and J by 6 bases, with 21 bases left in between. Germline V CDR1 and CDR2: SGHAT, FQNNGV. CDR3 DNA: TGTGCCAGCAGACTACTATTGGGGGGGCAAGGCGAGCAGTACTTC. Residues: CASRLLLGGQGEQYF.

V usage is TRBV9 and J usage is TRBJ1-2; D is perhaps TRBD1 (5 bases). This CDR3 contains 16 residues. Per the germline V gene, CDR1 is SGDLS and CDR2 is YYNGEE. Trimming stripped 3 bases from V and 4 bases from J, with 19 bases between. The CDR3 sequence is CASSEPETGGSYGYTF. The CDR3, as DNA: TGTGCCAGCAGCGAGCCCGAGACGGGGGGGTCCTATGGCTACACCTTC.

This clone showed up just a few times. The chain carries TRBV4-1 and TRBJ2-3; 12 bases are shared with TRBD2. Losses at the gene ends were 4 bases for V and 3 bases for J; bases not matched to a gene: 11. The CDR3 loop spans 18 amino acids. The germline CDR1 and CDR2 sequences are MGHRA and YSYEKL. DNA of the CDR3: TGCGCCAGCAGCCTTATATCCATGACTAGCGGGAGTACAGATACGCAGTATTTT. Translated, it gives CASSLISMTSGSTDTQYF.

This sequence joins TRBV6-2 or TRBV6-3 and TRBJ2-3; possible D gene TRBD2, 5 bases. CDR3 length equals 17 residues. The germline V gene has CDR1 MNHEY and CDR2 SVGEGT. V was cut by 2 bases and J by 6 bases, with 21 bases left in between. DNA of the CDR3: TGTGCCAGCAGTTACCTTATCGGACGTGGACTGGGGGATACGCAGTATTTT. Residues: CASSYLIGRGLGDTQYF.

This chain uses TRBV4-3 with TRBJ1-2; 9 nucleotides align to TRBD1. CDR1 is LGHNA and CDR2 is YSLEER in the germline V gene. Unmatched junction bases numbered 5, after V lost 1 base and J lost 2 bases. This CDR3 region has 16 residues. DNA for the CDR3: TGCGCCAGCAGCCAAGGTCCCGGGACAGGGAACTATGGCTACACCTTC. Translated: CASSQGPGTGNYGYTF.

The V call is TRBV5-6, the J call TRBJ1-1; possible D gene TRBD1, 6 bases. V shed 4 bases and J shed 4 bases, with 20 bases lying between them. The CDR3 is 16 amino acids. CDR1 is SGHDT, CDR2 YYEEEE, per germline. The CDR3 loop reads CASSPRGRKISTEAFF. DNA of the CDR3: TGTGCCAGCAGCCCGCGGGGGCGAAAGATTAGCACTGAAGCTTTCTTT.

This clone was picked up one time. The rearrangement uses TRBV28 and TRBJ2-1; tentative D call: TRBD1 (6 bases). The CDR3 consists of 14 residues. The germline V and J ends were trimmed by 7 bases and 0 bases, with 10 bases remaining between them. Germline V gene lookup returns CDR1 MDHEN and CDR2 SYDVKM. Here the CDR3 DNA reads TGTGCCAGCATGGTGGACAGCTCCTACAATGAGCAGTTCTTC. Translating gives CASMVDSSYNEQFF.

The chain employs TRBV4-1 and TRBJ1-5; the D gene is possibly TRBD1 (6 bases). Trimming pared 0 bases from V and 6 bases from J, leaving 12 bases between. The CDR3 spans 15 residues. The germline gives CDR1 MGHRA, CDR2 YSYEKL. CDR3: CASSQDRGAGQPQHF. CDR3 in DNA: TGCGCCAGCAGCCAAGATCGGGGGGCTGGTCAGCCCCAGCATTTT.

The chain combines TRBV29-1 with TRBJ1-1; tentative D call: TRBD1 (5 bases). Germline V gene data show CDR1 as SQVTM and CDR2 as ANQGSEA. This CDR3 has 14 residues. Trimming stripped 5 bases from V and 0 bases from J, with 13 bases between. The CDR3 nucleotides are TGCAGCGTTAGAGCGACAGTTATGAACACTGAAGCTTTCTTT. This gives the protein CSVRATVMNTEAFF. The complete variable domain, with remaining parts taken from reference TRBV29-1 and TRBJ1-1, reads SAVISQKPSRDICQRGTSLTIQCQVDSQVTMMFWYRQQPGQSLTLIATANQGSEATYESGFVIDKFPISRPNLTFSTLTVSNMSPEDSSIYLCSVRATVMNTEAFFGQGTRLTVV.

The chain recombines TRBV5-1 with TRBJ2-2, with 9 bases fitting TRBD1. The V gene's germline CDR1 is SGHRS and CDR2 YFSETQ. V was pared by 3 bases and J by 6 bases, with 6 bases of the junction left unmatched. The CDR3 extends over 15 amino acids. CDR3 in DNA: TGCGCCAGCAGCTCCTCACAGGGGGCTTCCGGGGAGCTGTTTTTT. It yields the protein CASSSSQGASGELFF.

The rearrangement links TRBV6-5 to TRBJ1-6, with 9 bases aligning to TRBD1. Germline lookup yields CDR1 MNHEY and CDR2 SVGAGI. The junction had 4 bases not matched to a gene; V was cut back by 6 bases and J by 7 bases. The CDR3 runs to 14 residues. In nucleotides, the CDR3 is TGTGCCAGCAGCGGGGACAGGGAAAATTCACCCCTCCACTTT. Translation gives CASSGDRENSPLHF.

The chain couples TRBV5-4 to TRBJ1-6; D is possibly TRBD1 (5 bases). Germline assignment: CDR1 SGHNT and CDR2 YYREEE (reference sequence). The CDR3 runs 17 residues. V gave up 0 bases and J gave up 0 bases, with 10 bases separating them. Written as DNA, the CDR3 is TGTGCCAGCAGCTTGGGGGGGGTGAGCTCCTATAATTCACCCCTCCACTTT. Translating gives CASSLGGVSSYNSPLHF.